This TCR beta chain was identified during a study of CD8+ T cells in alopecia areata. As to treatment: oral pan-JAK inhibitor, 5-10 mg twice daily. Sorting from PBMCs produced CD4+ and CD8+ T cells. Extracted from the samples, RNA was reverse transcribed into cDNA to serve as the sequencing template. Data came from immunoSEQ multiplex PCR; TCRdb stores just in-frame clones and leaves some out. The data contain 180,000 or so clones, 40% to 65% of them singletons. The TCR sequence derives from a human donor with alopecia areata. This material consisted of CD8+ T cells sorted from blood, taken around week 54, from a patient treated with tofacitinib.

The CDR3 DNA follows: TGTGCCAGCAGTCTAAGAGGAGGGTCCTATGGCTACACCTTC. Encoded protein: CASSLRGGSYGYTF. The gene calls are TRBV27 and TRBJ1-2; no reliable D call. There are 14 residues in the CDR3. Per the germline V gene, CDR1 is MNHEY and CDR2 is SMNVEV (reference sequence). The germline V and J ends were trimmed by 5 bases and 4 bases, with 14 bases remaining between them.